This T cell receptor beta chain was identified in a study of T cell repertoires in cytomegalovirus infection. Whole-study context: CMV infection together with matching HLA type was indicated by public TCR beta signatures. Study-wide points: Using cumulative public TCR beta family frequency, the authors identified those who carried CMV together with the relevant HLA. HLA-C-restricted CMV-specific TCR beta clonotypes prevailed in the ex vivo response.

One entry per CDR3 protein, called by TCRdb with MiXCR from the reads. Here the sample spans roughly 240,000 distinct CDR3 sequences, under 8.5% being singletons. V dropped 2 bases and J dropped 4 bases, with 11 bases sitting between them. Per the germline V gene, CDR1 is SGHTA and CDR2 is FQGNSA. This CDR3 has 14 amino acids. This clonotype was detected many times. Its antigen is as yet unknown. Sample: PBMCs. This receptor was identified in a human donor in good health (CMV status not recorded). Some clones in this sample may be carry-over from other donors' samples. The rearrangement joins TRBV7-2 to TRBJ1-2; TRBD1 is a possible D gene (5 bases). The CDR3 nucleotides are TGTGCCAGCAGCTTACCAGGGCTTCCCTATGGCTACACCTTC. Protein product: CASSLPGLPYGYTF.